Presented here are 26 T cell receptor beta chains from one specimen sequenced in a study of CD8 T cells in ankylosing spondylitis. Using its own MiXCR run on the 5' RACE reads, TCRdb lists one record per CDR3 protein. The sample includes 150,000 to 200,000 distinct CDR3 sequences, 13% of them seen just once. The material sequenced was blood, either unsorted or a sorted T cell fraction (not recorded which). Receptors originate from a female donor with ankylosing spondylitis or in good health (not recorded which).

This clonotype was detected ten times or more. CDR3 in amino acids: CASSVASDDRQFLYNEQFF. The DNA for the CDR3 is TGTGCCAGCAGCGTAGCGAGCGATGACCGACAGTTTCTCTACAATGAGCAGTTCTTC. The rearrangement joins TRBV9 to TRBJ2-1; maybe TRBD1 (5 bases). This CDR3 has 19 amino acids. Per germline, CDR1 SGDLS and CDR2 YYNGEE. V shed 0 bases and J shed 3 bases, with 22 bases lying between them.

This clonotype was detected ten times or more. V is TRBV5-1 and J is TRBJ1-2, with TRBD1 matching 12 bases. With V trimmed by 4 bases and J by 7 bases, 11 bases remained unmatched. This CDR3 has 16 amino acids. Germline V gives CDR1 SGHRS, CDR2 YFSETQ. CDR3 sequence reads: CASSPRPGQGAGGYTF. The DNA of the CDR3 is TGCGCCAGCAGCCCCCGTCCGGGACAGGGGGCTGGTGGCTACACCTTC.

Worth noting for this clonotype: A much larger clone is a single base away; this may be a read error. The chain joins TRBV10-3 to TRBJ2-7; D is perhaps TRBD2 (5 bases). V lost 2 bases, J lost 5 bases, and 13 bases lay in between. This CDR3 contains 14 residues. Germline loops: CDR1 ENHRY, CDR2 SYGVKD. CDR3 region: CAISEPPRGNEQYF. CDR3 sequence (DNA): TGTGCCATCAGTGAGCCCCCTAGAGGGAACGAGCAGTACTTC.

There are a few counts of this clonotype. This chain connects TRBV5-1 to TRBJ2-1; 14 bases match TRBD2. Germline trimming cut 4 bases from V and 8 bases from J; bases unmatched to any gene: 8. The CDR3 loop spans 16 amino acids. Germline assignment: CDR1 SGHRS and CDR2 YFSETQ. CDR3 coding DNA: TGCGCCAGCAGCAGAACCGGGACTAGCGGGAGATATGAGCAGTTCTTC. It encodes CASSRTGTSGRYEQFF. Looking up the rest from reference TRBV5-1 and TRBJ2-1 gives the full variable domain: KAGVTQTPRYLIKTRGQQVTLSCSPISGHRSVSWYQQTPGQGLQFLFEYFSETQRNKGNFPGRFSGRQFSNSRSEMNVSTLELGDSALYLCASSRTGTSGRYEQFFGPGTRLTVL.

Concerning this clonotype itself: One end of the junction fails to match germline, which may point to a read error. The rearrangement joins TRBV27 to TRBJ1-2, with 9 bases fitting TRBD1. This CDR3 contains 16 residues. Germline V gene sequence: CDR1 MNHEY, CDR2 SMNVEV (reference sequence). CDR3 sequence reads: CASSLVPTGGRGDYIF. The DNA for the CDR3 is TGTGCCAGCAGTCTAGTCCCGACAGGGGGTCGAGGTGACTACATCTTC.

The J gene is TRBJ2-3, the V gene TRBV20-1, with 7 bases that match TRBD1. J gave up 3 bases and V 3 bases, and 3 bases lay outside the gene matches. Germline values: CDR1 DFQATT, CDR2 SNEGSKA (reference sequence). The CDR3 extends over 13 amino acids. The CDR3 DNA is TGCAGTGCTAGGGTACAGGGGACAGATACGCAGTATTTT. Amino acid sequence: CSARVQGTDTQYF.

This clonotype came up a few times. V and J are TRBV20-1 and TRBJ2-2; 8 nucleotides agree with TRBD2. Germline V gene data show CDR1 as DFQATT and CDR2 as SNEGSKA (reference sequence). V trimming: 2 bases; J trimming: 3 bases; junction bases outside the gene matches: 5. The CDR3 length is 15 residues. The CDR3 spells CSARQPLADTGELFF. In DNA, the CDR3 is TGCAGTGCTAGACAGCCACTAGCGGACACCGGGGAGCTGTTTTTT.

This clonotype was seen repeatedly, ten times or more. The chain carries TRBV11-2 and TRBJ2-1; maybe TRBD2 (6 bases). Germline loops: CDR1 SGHAT, CDR2 FQNNGV. This CDR3 contains 13 residues. V lost 5 bases, J lost 7 bases, and 12 bases lay in between. The CDR3 loop reads CASSPNAGNEQFF. Written as DNA, the CDR3 is TGTGCCAGCAGCCCCAACGCGGGGAATGAGCAGTTCTTC.

The J gene is TRBJ2-1, the V gene TRBV30; D is ambiguous. V shed 2 bases and J shed 4 bases, with 12 bases lying between them. CDR1 and CDR2 (germline): GTSNPN, SVGIG (reference sequence). The CDR3 spans 14 residues. The CDR3 spells CAWSLRRQYNEQFF. CDR3 nucleotides: TGTGCCTGGAGTTTGCGGAGACAATACAATGAGCAGTTCTTC. Filled out from reference TRBV30 and TRBJ2-1, the complete variable domain reads SQTIHQWPATLVQPVGSPLSLECTVEGTSNPNLYWYRQAAGRGLQLLFYSVGIGQISSEVPQNLSASRPQDRQFILSSKKLLLSDSGFYLCAWSLRRQYNEQFFGPGTRLTVL.

Only a few counts were recorded for this clonotype. The rearrangement joins TRBV19 to TRBJ1-5; D is possibly TRBD1 (5 bases). Germline lookup yields CDR1 LNHDA and CDR2 SQIVND (reference sequence). The CDR3 spans 18 residues. Trimming took 3 bases from V and 0 from J, leaving 18 bases between them. CDR3 sequence (DNA): TGTGCCAGTAGTATCGTACTTTTGGGGCAGCGTAGCAATCAGCCCCAGCATTTT. This translates into CASSIVLLGQRSNQPQHF.

The V call is TRBV7-8, the J call TRBJ1-6; 11 nucleotides align to TRBD1. Trimming removed 2 bases from V and 10 bases from J; junction bases left unmatched: 7. The CDR3 sequence is 16 residues long. The germline V gene encodes CDR1 SGHVS and CDR2 FQNEAQ. CDR3 in amino acids: CASSLQGQGDRSPLHF. DNA for the CDR3: TGTGCCAGCAGCTTACAGGGACAGGGGGATCGGTCACCCCTCCACTTT.

This clonotype was observed at least ten times. The chain joins TRBV10-3 to TRBJ2-5, with TRBD1 matching 7 bases. The CDR3 contains 19 residues. V was clipped by 0 bases and J by 2 bases; unmatched bases: 15. Germline CDR1 ENHRY, CDR2 SYGVKD. Here the CDR3 reads CAISESGRDRLFLQETQYF. In DNA, the CDR3 is TGTGCCATCAGTGAGTCGGGCCGGGACAGACTATTCCTACAAGAGACCCAGTACTTC.

The sample holds many counts of this clonotype. This rearrangement joins TRBV12-3 or TRBV12-4 to TRBJ1-1; 8 bases align to TRBD1. This CDR3 spans 13 amino acids. The junction had 2 bases not matched to a gene; V was cut back by 7 bases and J by 1 base. CDR3: CASKGQANTEAFF. The DNA for the CDR3 is TGTGCCAGCAAGGGACAGGCGAACACTGAAGCTTTCTTT.

This chain uses TRBV30 with TRBJ2-1; possible D gene TRBD2, 6 bases. The CDR3 loop spans 17 amino acids. Per the germline V gene, CDR1 is GTSNPN and CDR2 is SVGIG (reference sequence). Between the trimmed V and J ends, which lost 1 base and 3 bases, there was a span of 19 bases. The CDR3 loop reads CAWSGLGQRADYNEQFF. Here the CDR3 DNA reads TGTGCCTGGAGTGGCCTTGGTCAGCGGGCGGACTACAATGAGCAGTTCTTC. The complete variable domain, with remaining parts taken from reference TRBV30 and TRBJ2-1, reads SQTIHQWPATLVQPVGSPLSLECTVEGTSNPNLYWYRQAAGRGLQLLFYSVGIGQISSEVPQNLSASRPQDRQFILSSKKLLLSDSGFYLCAWSGLGQRADYNEQFFGPGTRLTVL.

This clonotype appeared many times. The chain uses TRBV12-3 or TRBV12-4 and TRBJ2-1; 9 bases align to TRBD2. The CDR3 is made up of 16 amino acids. The ends lost 8 bases at V and 9 bases at J; junction bases unmatched: 17. CDR3 sequence: CASLRQIAGDWSEQFF. DNA of the CDR3: TGTGCCAGCCTCAGACAGATAGCGGGAGATTGGAGTGAGCAGTTCTTC.

This clonotype was observed a handful of times. The chain recombines TRBV7-9 with TRBJ2-5; D gene unclear. V lost 4 bases and J 2 bases, leaving 11 bases between the germline ends. Germline loops: CDR1 SEHNR, CDR2 FQNEAQ (reference sequence). This CDR3 comprises 14 residues. CDR3 nucleotide sequence: TGTGCCAGCAGCTCCCAGACCCGGCAAGAGACCCAGTACTTC. The encoded protein is CASSSQTRQETQYF.

This clonotype was detected ten times or more. This sequence joins TRBV5-1 and TRBJ1-4, with no clear D. Trimming removed 2 bases at V and 7 bases at J, with 9 bases between. This CDR3 is built from 13 residues. Germline V gives CDR1 SGHRS, CDR2 YFSETQ. The CDR3 DNA reads TGCGCCAGCAGCTTCCCGGGTGGTGAAAAACTGTTTTTT. Translating gives CASSFPGGEKLFF.

The gene calls are TRBV30 and TRBJ1-1; D remains unclear. This CDR3 is 13 amino acids long. Germline V gene sequence: CDR1 GTSNPN, CDR2 SVGIG (reference sequence). The V end was cut by 2 bases, the J end by 4 bases, with 11 bases between. Here the CDR3 reads CAWSNRQRTEAFF. The CDR3 DNA reads TGTGCCTGGAGTAACCGGCAGCGCACTGAAGCTTTCTTT.

The chain carries TRBV7-9 and TRBJ1-1; TRBD1 is a possible D gene (5 bases). Trimming cost V 5 bases and J 4 bases, with 8 bases left between them. Germline V CDR1 and CDR2: SEHNR, FQNEAQ (reference sequence). This CDR3 contains 12 residues. The CDR3 reads CASSRDGTEAFF. The CDR3 bases are TGTGCCAGCAGCAGGGACGGCACTGAAGCTTTCTTT.

This clonotype was seen more than once but under ten times. V is TRBV27 and J is TRBJ1-2; the match to TRBD1 covers 8 bases. This CDR3 has 13 amino acids. Germline V lookup: CDR1 MNHEY, CDR2 SMNVEV (reference sequence). Trimming at V came to 5 bases and at J to 8 bases, leaving 7 bases not matched to a gene. DNA for the CDR3: TGTGCCAGCAGTCCGGACAGGGCTGAAGGCTACACCTTC. Protein sequence: CASSPDRAEGYTF.

The chain employs TRBV20-1 and TRBJ1-4; 7 nucleotides match TRBD1. After removal of 5 bases from V and 5 bases from J, the junction contained 5 bases not matched to a gene. Per germline, CDR1 DFQATT and CDR2 SNEGSKA (reference sequence). This CDR3 comprises 13 residues. The CDR3 region has the DNA TGCAGTGCTCGACAGGGTGTAAATGAAAAACTGTTTTTT. Amino acids: CSARQGVNEKLFF.

This clonotype was recorded at least ten times. V and J are TRBV6-2 or TRBV6-3 and TRBJ2-3; 13 positions match TRBD2. With 6 bases clipped from V and 3 bases from J, the junction kept 12 bases outside the gene matches. The CDR3 has 18 residues. The germline gives CDR1 MNHEY, CDR2 SVGEGT. For the CDR3, the DNA is TGTGCCAGCAGACCCATTCCGGGACTAGCGGGAAATACAGATACGCAGTATTTT. This codes for CASRPIPGLAGNTDTQYF.

Ten or more counts support this clonotype. The chain carries TRBV20-1 and TRBJ2-5; 8 nucleotides line up with TRBD2. The CDR3 is 14 residues long. Germline CDR1 DFQATT, CDR2 SNEGSKA (reference sequence). The V and J ends lost 6 bases and 9 bases, in that order; junction bases with no gene match: 15. The CDR3 loop reads CSAGELAAREAQYF. In DNA, the CDR3 is TGCAGTGCGGGGGAACTAGCGGCAAGGGAGGCCCAGTACTTC.

The gene calls are TRBV29-1 and TRBJ2-7, with TRBD1 matching over 10 bases. From germline, CDR1 is SQVTM and CDR2 ANQGSEA. This CDR3 comprises 13 residues. After removal of 7 bases from V and 6 bases from J, the junction contained 9 bases not matched to a gene. The CDR3 nucleotides read TGCAGCGCCAACCGGGACAGGGGCGGCGAGCAGTACTTC. Translation gives CSANRDRGGEQYF.

With regard to this clonotype: The junction departs from the called germline gene at one end, perhaps through a read error. The chain recombines TRBV20-1 with TRBJ2-1; 8 positions agree with TRBD2. Germline V gene sequence: CDR1 DFQATT, CDR2 SNEGSKA (reference sequence). The CDR3 is 16 residues long. The CDR3 loop is CSTRDQRAGGRGEQFF. The CDR3 region has the DNA TGCAGTACTAGAGATCAGCGTGCGGGAGGCCGGGGTGAGCAGTTCTTC.

The chain couples TRBV28 to TRBJ2-7, with D perhaps TRBD1 (5 bases). V was shortened by 5 bases and J by 0 bases, with 14 bases between the two germline ends. Germline V CDR1 and CDR2: MDHEN, SYDVKM. The CDR3 loop spans 15 amino acids. The DNA for the CDR3 is TGTGCCAGCAGTCCTCCGGACACATCCTCCTACGAGCAGTACTTC. Amino acid sequence: CASSPPDTSSYEQYF.